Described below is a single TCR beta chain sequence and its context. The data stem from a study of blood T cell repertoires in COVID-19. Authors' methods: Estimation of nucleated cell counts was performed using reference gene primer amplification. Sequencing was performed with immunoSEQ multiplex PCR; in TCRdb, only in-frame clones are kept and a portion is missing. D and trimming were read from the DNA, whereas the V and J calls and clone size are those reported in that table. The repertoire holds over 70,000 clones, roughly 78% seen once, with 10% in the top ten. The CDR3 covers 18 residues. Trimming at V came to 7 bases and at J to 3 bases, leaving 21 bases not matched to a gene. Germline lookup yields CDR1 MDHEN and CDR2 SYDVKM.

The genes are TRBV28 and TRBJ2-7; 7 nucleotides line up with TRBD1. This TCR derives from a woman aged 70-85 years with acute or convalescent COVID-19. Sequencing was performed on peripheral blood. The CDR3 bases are TGTGCCAGCACTTATGCTGTTCCCGGGACAGCCACATACTACGAGCAGTACTTC. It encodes CASTYAVPGTATYYEQYF.